The clone carrying this T cell receptor (beta chain) showed up many times. V dropped 6 bases and J dropped 9 bases, with 9 bases sitting between them. The CDR3 runs 12 residues. These data originate in a study of neurological immune-mediated disorders. Each CDR3 protein gets one entry after TCRdb re-called the 5' RACE reads with MiXCR. Here the sample spans about 71,000 distinct CDR3 sequences, more than 8.5% being singletons. Time point meaning: longitudinal time-point 1 (baseline). The J gene is TRBJ1-6, the V gene TRBV12-3 or TRBV12-4; D is unresolved. What was sequenced was PBMCs. This sequence originates from a man aged 30 to 45 in good health. CDR3 in amino acids: CASRARISPLHF. DNA of the CDR3: TGTGCCAGCAGAGCTAGGATTTCACCCCTCCACTTT.